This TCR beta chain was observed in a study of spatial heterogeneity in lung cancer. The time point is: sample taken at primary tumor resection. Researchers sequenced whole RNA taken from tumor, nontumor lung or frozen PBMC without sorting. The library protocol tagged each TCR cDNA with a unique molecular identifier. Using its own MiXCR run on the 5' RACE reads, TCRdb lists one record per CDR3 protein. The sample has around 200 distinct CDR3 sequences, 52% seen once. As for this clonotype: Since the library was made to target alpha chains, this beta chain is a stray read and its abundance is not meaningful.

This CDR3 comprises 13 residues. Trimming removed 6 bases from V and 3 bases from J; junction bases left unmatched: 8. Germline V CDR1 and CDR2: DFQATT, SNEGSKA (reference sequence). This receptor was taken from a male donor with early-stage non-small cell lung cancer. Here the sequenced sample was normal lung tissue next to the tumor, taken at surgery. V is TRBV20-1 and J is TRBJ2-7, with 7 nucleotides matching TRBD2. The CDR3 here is CSASLAGNYEQYF. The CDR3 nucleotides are TGCAGTGCCAGCTTAGCGGGTAACTACGAGCAGTACTTC.